This T cell receptor (beta chain) was obtained from a study of memory CD4+ T cells and cytomegalovirus serostatus. The sort gate was single viable CD3+CD4+CD8-CD45RO+ cells for memory CD4+ T cells. The data were produced by immunoSEQ multiplex PCR, yet TCRdb's version contains in-frame clones alone and is incomplete. In the table there are about 40,000 clones, about 85% of which are singletons. Germline CDR1 is SNHLY and CDR2 is FYNNEI. CDR3 size: 16 residues. The V and J ends lost 11 bases and 0 bases respectively, with 23 bases between them. This TCR was recovered from an adult in good health and CMV-seronegative. Sequencing was done on a sample of memory CD4+ T cells from blood. The chain couples TRBV2 to TRBJ2-7; TRBD2 is a possible D gene (6 bases). The CDR3 reads CAGVRRAGTLSYEQYF. The CDR3 DNA sequence: TGTGCCGGGGTAAGAAGGGCGGGAACCCTCTCCTACGAGCAGTACTTC. The whole variable domain, remainder taken from reference TRBV2 and TRBJ2-7, is EPEVTQTPSHQVTQMGQEVILRCVPISNHLYFYWYRQILGQKVEFLVSFYNNEISEKSEIFDDQFSVERPDGSNFTLKIRSTKLEDSAMYFCAGVRRAGTLSYEQYFGPGTRLTVT.